The rows below give T cell receptor beta chains drawn from one sample of a study of shared clonotypes between healthy human individuals. Sequencing used immunoSEQ multiplex PCR; TCRdb keeps in-frame clones, though not all of them. The repertoire has 2 million to 2.5 million clones, under 97% of them found once; the top ten carry around 0.13%. Sequencing input: naive CD4+ T cells sorted from blood. These TCRs come from a man younger than 30 in good health. The CDR3 runs from the conserved cysteine through the conserved F or W. A D gene is named only where the DNA matches it firmly. Rows give clone size only sometimes, using once, few, many, or a class for an expanded clone.

size,V,D,J,DNA,CDR3
NA,TRBV9,NA,TRBJ1-2,TGTGCCAGCAGCGTAGGGGAGAACAGAGGTGGCTACACCTTC,CASSVGENRGGYTF
NA,TRBV7-9,TRBD1,TRBJ1-6,TGTGCCAGCAGCCCTGAGGGGGCTTGGAATTCACCCCTCCACTTT,CASSPEGAWNSPLHF
NA,TRBV4-1,NA,TRBJ1-3,TGCGCCAGCAGCCTCTCAATTGTTTCTGGAAACACCATATATTTT,CASSLSIVSGNTIYF
NA,TRBV11-3,NA,TRBJ2-7,TGTGCCAGCAGCTACCCGCGGGACAGAGCCTACGAGCAGTACTTC,CASSYPRDRAYEQYF
NA,TRBV7-9,NA,TRBJ1-4,TGTGCCAGCAGCCTCCGGAGGGATACTGAAAAACTGTTTTTT,CASSLRRDTEKLFF
NA,TRBV5-1,NA,TRBJ2-5,TGCGCCAGCAGCTTGGATTCCATGGCGGGAGAGACCCAGTACTTC,CASSLDSMAGETQYF
NA,TRBV5-6,NA,TRBJ1-1,TGTGCCAGCAGCTTGTATGGACGGTCGAACACTGAAGCTTTCTTT,CASSLYGRSNTEAFF
once,TRBV11-3,NA,TRBJ1-1,TGTGCCAGCAGCCGGGACCTCACTGAAGCTTTCTTT,CASSRDLTEAFF
NA,TRBV4-2,TRBD1,TRBJ1-4,TGTGCCAGCAGCCAAAGGGGGCCGCCCTCCTTCCTTAATGAAAAACTGTTTTTT,CASSQRGPPSFLNEKLFF
NA,TRBV27,NA,TRBJ2-7,TGTGCCAGCAGTCCGCAGGGTTGGGAGCAGTACTTC,CASSPQGWEQYF
NA,TRBV6-1,NA,TRBJ2-7,TGTGCCAGCAGGAGGGACACACCGTCCTACGAGCAGTACTTC,CASRRDTPSYEQYF
NA,TRBV30,NA,TRBJ1-1,TGTGCCTGGACGAATGACAGAGCCACTGAAGCTTTCTTT,CAWTNDRATEAFF
NA,TRBV7-2,TRBD2,TRBJ2-5,TGTGCCAGCAGCTTATGGGAGGGAGAGACCCAGTACTTC,CASSLWEGETQYF
NA,TRBV5-4,NA,TRBJ2-1,TGTGCCAGCAGCTCCCCCAGTGTGGGTACGAATGAGCAGTTCTTC,CASSSPSVGTNEQFF
NA,TRBV19,NA,TRBJ2-3,TGTGCCAGTAGGATGTCAGGGGTCAGCACAGATACGCAGTATTTT,CASRMSGVSTDTQYF
NA,TRBV4-3,NA,TRBJ2-3,TGCGCCAGCAGCCAAACAGGTGGAACAGATACGCAGTATTTT,CASSQTGGTDTQYF
NA,TRBV2,TRBD2,TRBJ2-1,TGTGCCAGCGATCCTCTAGCGGGGGTCTACAATGAGCAGTTCTTC,CASDPLAGVYNEQFF
NA,TRBV5-8,NA,TRBJ1-2,TGTGCCAGCAGCTTGAGGGGGAGATATGGCTACACCTTC,CASSLRGRYGYTF
NA,TRBV5-5,NA,TRBJ1-1,TGTGCCAGCAGCCTGGGACTGCAATTTGAAGCTTTCTTT,CASSLGLQFEAFF
NA,TRBV5-4,TRBD1,TRBJ1-4,TGTGCCAGCAGCCCTACAGGGGCAACTAATGAAAAACTGTTTTTT,CASSPTGATNEKLFF
NA,TRBV6-4,TRBD1,TRBJ1-6,TGTGCCAGCAGTACCGGGACAGCTAATTCACCCCTCCACTTT,CASSTGTANSPLHF
NA,TRBV5-5,NA,TRBJ1-3,TGTGCCAGCAGCTTGGATATCCTCTCTGGAAACACCATATATTTT,CASSLDILSGNTIYF
NA,TRBV7-2,NA,TRBJ2-2,TGTGCCAGCAGCAGGAAGAACACCGGGGAGCTGTTTTTT,CASSRKNTGELFF
NA,TRBV11-3,NA,TRBJ2-3,TGTGCCAGCAGCTTAGGACAGCCAGATACGCAGTATTTT,CASSLGQPDTQYF
NA,TRBV11-2,NA,TRBJ2-1,TGTGCCAGCAGCCCCCTGGGGACGAAGCAGTTCTTC,CASSPLGTKQFF
NA,TRBV27,NA,TRBJ2-6,TGTGCCAGCAGTCTTGGGAACGCCGGGGCCAACGTCCTGACTTTC,CASSLGNAGANVLTF
once,TRBV4-2,TRBD2,TRBJ2-1,TGTGCCAGCAGCCAAGTGTATAGCGGGGGGTACAATGAGCAGTTCTTC,CASSQVYSGGYNEQFF
once,TRBV27,NA,TRBJ2-7,TGTGCCAGCAGTTTGCAATATGACAGTTCCTACGAGCAGTACTTC,CASSLQYDSSYEQYF
NA,TRBV2,TRBD1,TRBJ2-7,TGTGCCAGCAGTCTGACAGGGGGGCCCTACGAGCAGTACTTC,CASSLTGGPYEQYF
NA,TRBV5-4,NA,TRBJ1-2,TGTGCCAGCAGCTTGGGGGCCAACTATGGCTACACCTTC,CASSLGANYGYTF
NA,TRBV28,NA,TRBJ1-1,TGTGCCAGCAGTTCATGGGGCGGCAGGGAGAACACTGAAGCTTTCTTT,CASSSWGGRENTEAFF
NA,TRBV7-2,NA,TRBJ2-1,TGTGCCAGCTCAGGGGCTAGCGGAGCATACAATGAGCAGTTCTTC,CASSGASGAYNEQFF
NA,TRBV6-1,NA,TRBJ2-7,TGTGCCAGCAGTGTGCCCTACGAGCAGTACTTC,CASSVPYEQYF
NA,TRBV6-6,TRBD2,TRBJ2-1,TGTGCCAGCAGTACGCCGGGACTAGCGGGAGTTGAGCAGTTCTTC,CASSTPGLAGVEQFF
once,TRBV6-1,TRBD2,TRBJ2-7,TGTGCCAGCAGAGGGACTAGCGACGCCTACGAGCAGTACTTC,CASRGTSDAYEQYF
NA,TRBV18,NA,TRBJ2-2,TGTGCCAGCTCACCCCCAGGGGTGGTCACCGGGGAGCTGTTTTTT,CASSPPGVVTGELFF
NA,TRBV2,NA,TRBJ1-1,TGTGCCAGCAGTGTAGGTGGACACACTGAAGCTTTCTTT,CASSVGGHTEAFF
once,TRBV11-2,TRBD2,TRBJ2-3,TGTGCCAGCAGTCGTCGCGGGAGGACAGATACGCAGTATTTT,CASSRRGRTDTQYF
NA,TRBV2,NA,TRBJ1-3,TGTGCCAGCAGTGAAGAGGGGCCTGGAAACACCATATATTTT,CASSEEGPGNTIYF